The 29 T cell receptor beta chains given below trace back to one sample, sequenced in a study of cytomegalovirus exposure and HLA in healthy donors. PCR employed 60 Vbeta and 13 Jbeta primers. Assay: immunoSEQ multiplex PCR; the TCRdb copy retains only in-frame clones and omits some. The table shows over 150,000 clones, with 80% occurring only once. Input material: PBMCs. The receptor source for this set is a man between 25 and 39 years old in good health and CMV-seronegative.

The rearrangement joins TRBV6-4 to TRBJ1-1; TRBD1 is a possible D gene (6 bases). This CDR3 region has 14 residues. Deletions cut 4 bases from V and 4 bases from J, with 13 bases between. Per the germline V gene, CDR1 is MRHNA and CDR2 is SNTAGT. The CDR3 is CASSADRSGTEAFF. CDR3 DNA: TGTGCCAGCAGTGCCGACAGGTCGGGCACTGAAGCTTTCTTT.

The chain has TRBV7-9 and TRBJ2-7; possibly TRBD1 or TRBD2 for D (6 bases each). Germline assignment: CDR1 SEHNR and CDR2 FQNEAQ (reference sequence). Trimming stripped 5 bases from V and 1 base from J, with 15 bases between. The CDR3 extends over 15 amino acids. The CDR3: CASSLGGGWSYEQYF. Written as DNA, the CDR3 is TGTGCCAGCAGCCTAGGAGGGGGTTGGTCCTACGAGCAGTACTTC.

The chain recombines TRBV5-1 with TRBJ1-2; 7 positions match TRBD1. Germline CDR1 and CDR2: SGHRS and YFSETQ. The ends lost 5 bases at V and 4 bases at J; junction bases unmatched: 11. This CDR3 spans 15 amino acids. The CDR3 protein is CASREGGALVYGYTF. The CDR3 DNA reads as TGCGCCAGCAGGGAAGGGGGCGCGTTGGTCTATGGCTACACCTTC.

This clone was seen once. The DNA for the CDR3 is TGTGCCAGCAGTTTGGCTAGCGGGCACTCCTACAATGAGCAGTTCTTC. This translates into CASSLASGHSYNEQFF. This sequence joins TRBV28 and TRBJ2-1; 8 nucleotides match TRBD2. CDR3 length: 16 residues. After removal of 3 bases from V and 0 bases from J, the junction contained 4 bases not matched to a gene. Germline-derived CDR1 and CDR2 are MDHEN and SYDVKM.

This sequence joins TRBV7-9 and TRBJ2-1, with 12 bases identical to TRBD2. The ends lost 4 bases at V and 4 bases at J; junction bases unmatched: 5. Germline V gives CDR1 SEHNR, CDR2 FQNEAQ (reference sequence). There are 16 residues in the CDR3. For the CDR3, the DNA is TGTGCCAGCAGCTCTCGACTAGCGGGAGATTACAATGAGCAGTTCTTC. This codes for CASSSRLAGDYNEQFF.

The chain is built from TRBV28 and TRBJ2-7; weak D call: TRBD1 (6 bases). The germline V gene encodes CDR1 MDHEN and CDR2 SYDVKM. The CDR3 is 14 amino acids. V was shortened by 5 bases and J by 1 base, with 12 bases between the two germline ends. The CDR3 region is CASSARDKSYEQYF. CDR3 coding DNA: TGTGCCAGCAGTGCCCGGGACAAATCCTACGAGCAGTACTTC.

This clone was seen more than once but under ten times. V gene TRBV30 combines with J gene TRBJ1-4, with 7 nucleotides matching TRBD1. Losses at the gene ends were 2 bases for V and 7 bases for J; bases not matched to a gene: 7. The CDR3 spans 14 residues. Per germline, CDR1 GTSNPN and CDR2 SVGIG (reference sequence). CDR3 bases: TGTGCCTGGAGTTCGAGGGGGCCCACTGAAAAACTGTTTTTT. Encoded protein: CAWSSRGPTEKLFF. Drawing the rest from reference TRBV30 and TRBJ1-4, the complete variable domain is SQTIHQWPATLVQPVGSPLSLECTVEGTSNPNLYWYRQAAGRGLQLLFYSVGIGQISSEVPQNLSASRPQDRQFILSSKKLLLSDSGFYLCAWSSRGPTEKLFFGSGTQLSVL.

V usage is TRBV28 and J usage is TRBJ1-2; tentatively, D is TRBD1 (6 bases). CDR1 is MDHEN, CDR2 SYDVKM, per germline. V was clipped by 5 bases and J by 3 bases, with 16 bases between them. The CDR3 has 15 amino acids. In nucleotides, the CDR3 is TGTGCCAGCAGTCTATACAGGGTGGGGGACTATGGCTACACCTTC. Translation: CASSLYRVGDYGYTF.

The chain recombines TRBV7-9 with TRBJ2-2, with D hard to call. V gave up 8 bases and J gave up 4 bases, with 17 bases separating them. The V gene's germline CDR1 is SEHNR and CDR2 FQNEAQ (reference sequence). The CDR3 spans 15 residues. As DNA, the CDR3 is TGTGCCAGCGGTCCCCTCCGTACGAGCACCGGGGAGCTGTTTTTT. It translates to CASGPLRTSTGELFF. Using reference TRBV7-9 and TRBJ2-2 for the parts outside the CDR3, the full variable domain is DTGVSQNPRHKITKRGQNVTFRCDPISEHNRLYWYRQTLGQGPEFLTYFQNEAQLEKSRLLSDRFSAERPKGSFSTLEIQRTEQGDSAMYLCASGPLRTSTGELFFGEGSRLTVL.

V and J are TRBV9 and TRBJ2-7, with 8 bases lining up with TRBD1. V was clipped by 4 bases and J by 6 bases; unmatched bases: 6. Germline assignment: CDR1 SGDLS and CDR2 YYNGEE. The length of the CDR3 is 13 residues. CDR3 DNA sequence: TGTGCCAGCAGCTACCGGACAGGGTCCGAGCAGTACTTC. It encodes CASSYRTGSEQYF.

This CDR3 is CASSADRAYYNEQFF. The CDR3, as DNA: TGTGCCAGCAGCGCCGACAGGGCGTATTACAATGAGCAGTTCTTC. The V and J genes are TRBV9 and TRBJ2-1; the match to TRBD1 covers 7 bases. The CDR3 extends over 15 amino acids. Germline V gives CDR1 SGDLS, CDR2 YYNGEE. V shed 3 bases, J shed 4 bases, and the junction held 7 bases outside the gene matches.

A single count supports this clone. At one end, the junction sequence differs from germline, possibly due to a read error. The sample holds other DNA sequences that translate to the same CDR3. The rearrangement joins TRBV6-5 to TRBJ1-1; 7 positions match TRBD1. The CDR3 contains 15 residues. Germline V lookup: CDR1 MNHEY, CDR2 SVGAGI. CDR3 DNA sequence: TGTGCCAGCAGCAATCGCGGAGGGGGCACTTCTGAAGCCTTCTTT. Its protein is CASSNRGGGTSEAFF.

DNA for the CDR3: TGTGCCAGCGGGAGGCAGGGCTTCTATGGCTACACCTTC. Its translation is CASGRQGFYGYTF. The chain carries TRBV9 and TRBJ1-2; TRBD1 might be the D (5 bases). V lost 7 bases and J lost 4, with 14 bases in between. Per the germline V gene, CDR1 is SGDLS and CDR2 is YYNGEE. This CDR3 is built from 13 residues. The complete variable domain, with remaining parts taken from reference TRBV9 and TRBJ1-2, reads DSGVTQTPKHLITATGQRVTLRCSPRSGDLSVYWYQQSLDQGLQFLIQYYNGEERAKGNILERFSAQQFPDLHSELNLSSLELGDSALYFCASGRQGFYGYTFGSGTRLTVV.

This clone was observed a handful of times. This chain joins TRBV30 and TRBJ1-2; no reliable D call. The CDR3 is 12 amino acids. Germline CDR1 GTSNPN, CDR2 SVGIG (reference sequence). V was trimmed by 1 base and J by 4 bases, leaving 7 bases between them. CDR3 region: CAWSGESYGYTF. Written as DNA, the CDR3 is TGTGCCTGGAGTGGGGAGAGCTATGGCTACACCTTC.

V usage is TRBV5-6 and J usage is TRBJ2-7, with 11 nucleotides matching TRBD1. Germline CDR1 reads SGHDT; CDR2 reads YYEEEE. V lost 4 bases, J lost 5 bases, and 8 bases stayed unmatched. The CDR3 length is 15 residues. The CDR3 spells CASSVLGQGADEQYF. The CDR3 DNA is TGTGCCAGCAGCGTACTCGGACAGGGGGCGGACGAGCAGTACTTC.

The J gene is TRBJ1-5, the V gene TRBV21-1; the table's D call, TRBD1, was not checked against the DNA. TRBV21-1 is marked as a pseudogene. The CDR3 extends over 16 amino acids. CDR3 sequence: CASSSSGTASNQPQHF. The CDR3 nucleotides read TGTGCCAGCAGCTCCTCCGGGACAGCTAGCAATCAGCCCCAGCATTTT.

The V and J genes are TRBV6-5 and TRBJ2-5, with a tentative D call TRBD2 (7 bases). Trimming cost V 7 bases and J 3 bases, with 18 bases left between them. CDR1 and CDR2 (germline): MNHEY, SVGAGI. This CDR3 has 15 residues. The CDR3 loop reads CASTTARGGEETQYF. CDR3 bases: TGTGCCAGCACCACCGCTAGGGGGGGCGAAGAGACCCAGTACTTC.

The V gene is TRBV29-1, the J gene TRBJ2-3, with TRBD2 matching over 8 bases. The CDR3 length is 13 residues. V was pared by 7 bases and J by 0 bases, with 3 bases of the junction left unmatched. Germline CDR1 is SQVTM and CDR2 is ANQGSEA. CDR3 region: CSALAGSTDTQYF. DNA for the CDR3: TGCAGCGCCCTAGCGGGCAGCACAGATACGCAGTATTTT.

The rearrangement links TRBV16 to TRBJ2-7, with D perhaps TRBD2 (5 bases). CDR1 and CDR2 (germline): KGHSY, FQNENV. The ends were cut back, 1 base at V and 7 bases at J, with 5 bases in the middle. The CDR3 totals 11 residues. CDR3 sequence: CASSQWEEQYF. The CDR3 DNA is TGTGCCAGCAGCCAATGGGAGGAGCAGTACTTC.

This clone has just one count. The chain employs TRBV9 and TRBJ2-5, with unresolved D. Germline-derived CDR1 and CDR2 are SGDLS and YYNGEE. This CDR3 is built from 15 residues. The V and J ends lost 0 bases and 1 base respectively, with 10 bases between them. For the CDR3, the DNA is TGTGCCAGCAGCGTAGTGGCGGCTTCCCAAGAGACCCAGTACTTC. Its translation is CASSVVAASQETQYF.

This clone was detected only a few times. The chain recombines TRBV29-1 with TRBJ2-7, with 8 bases fitting TRBD1. The CDR3 is 15 residues long. The V gene's germline CDR1 is SQVTM and CDR2 ANQGSEA. The junction had 8 bases not matched to a gene; V was cut back by 1 base and J by 3 bases. CDR3 residues: CSVEVMDREIYEQYF. The CDR3, as DNA: TGCAGCGTTGAAGTAATGGACAGGGAAATCTACGAGCAGTACTTC.

This clone has just one count. The chain carries TRBV7-3 and TRBJ2-2; no clear D. Germline loops: CDR1 SGHTA, CDR2 FQGTGA. V was trimmed by 6 bases and J by 5 bases, leaving 7 bases between them. The CDR3 covers 12 residues. The CDR3 nucleotides read TGTGCCAGCAGGCTTGAGACCGGGGAGCTGTTTTTT. This gives the protein CASRLETGELFF. Supplemented by reference TRBV7-3 and TRBJ2-2, the full variable domain reads GAGVSQTPSNKVTEKGKYVELRCDPISGHTALYWYRQSLGQGPEFLIYFQGTGAADDSGLPNDRFFAVRPEGSVSTLKIQRTERGDSAVYLCASRLETGELFFGEGSRLTVL.

This rearrangement joins TRBV28 to TRBJ1-2, with 8 bases matching TRBD1. This CDR3 comprises 13 residues. The V and J ends lost 4 bases and 7 bases, in that order; junction bases with no gene match: 5. Looked up from germline, CDR1 is MDHEN and CDR2 is SYDVKM. CDR3 amino acids: CASSSQGAGGYTF. The CDR3 DNA is TGTGCCAGCAGTTCTCAGGGGGCGGGTGGCTACACCTTC.

This clone was counted only a few times. The V call is TRBV10-3, the J call TRBJ1-1, with 10 bases that match TRBD1. Trimming cost V 8 bases and J 5 bases; bases outside gene matches: 5. The CDR3 covers 13 residues. Germline V CDR1 and CDR2: ENHRY, SYGVKD. CDR3 sequence (DNA): TGTGCCATCGGACAGGGGGGAAGGACTGAAGCTTTCTTT. Encoded protein: CAIGQGGRTEAFF.

V usage is TRBV15 and J usage is TRBJ1-5, with D unclear. CDR1 and CDR2 from the germline V gene are LNHNV and YYDKDF (reference sequence). The CDR3 extends over 16 amino acids. V lost 5 bases, J lost 0 bases, and 14 bases lay in between. CDR3: CATSWITGGSNQPQHF. For the CDR3, the DNA is TGTGCCACCAGCTGGATAACCGGAGGTAGCAATCAGCCCCAGCATTTT.

This clone was detected once. V gene TRBV6-5 combines with J gene TRBJ2-2; D uncertain. The CDR3 is 12 residues long. V was cut by 7 bases and J by 0 bases, with 3 bases left in between. The V gene's germline CDR1 is MNHEY and CDR2 SVGAGI. The CDR3 region is CASTSNTGELFF. In DNA form, the CDR3 reads TGTGCCAGCACATCGAACACCGGGGAGCTGTTTTTT.

This chain uses TRBV7-3 with TRBJ1-4; TRBD1 might be the D (5 bases). The CDR3 consists of 14 residues. Between the trimmed V and J ends, which lost 5 bases and 6 bases, there was a span of 13 bases. The germline V gene has CDR1 SGHTA and CDR2 FQGTGA. The CDR3 coding sequence is TGTGCCAGCAGCCCGACCGGGGGAGATGAAAAACTGTTTTTT. Translating it yields CASSPTGGDEKLFF. The complete variable domain, with remaining parts taken from reference TRBV7-3 and TRBJ1-4, reads GAGVSQTPSNKVTEKGKYVELRCDPISGHTALYWYRQSLGQGPEFLIYFQGTGAADDSGLPNDRFFAVRPEGSVSTLKIQRTERGDSAVYLCASSPTGGDEKLFFGSGTQLSVL.

In this sample, this clone turned up once. The chain has TRBV5-8 and TRBJ1-1; no clear D. V dropped 2 bases and J dropped 3 bases, with 11 bases sitting between them. This CDR3 spans 14 amino acids. Germline CDR1 and CDR2: SGHTS and YDEGEE. The CDR3 sequence is CASSLGLRDTEAFF. CDR3 bases: TGTGCCAGCAGCTTAGGATTGCGGGACACTGAAGCTTTCTTT.

This clone was seen a single time. The V and J genes are TRBV5-1 and TRBJ2-7; the D gene is possibly TRBD1 (6 bases). The CDR3 is 14 residues long. Trimming removed 0 bases from V and 3 bases from J, with 10 bases in between. Germline V gene lookup returns CDR1 SGHRS and CDR2 YFSETQ. The CDR3 region has the DNA TGCGCCAGCAGCTTGGGGTCAGGGGTCTACGAGCAGTACTTC. Amino acid sequence: CASSLGSGVYEQYF.